This TCR beta chain was obtained from a study of CD8 T cells in Susac syndrome. Background on the study: When blood was collected, patients with Susac syndrome were therapy-naive, were taking corticosteroids, or were receiving intravenous immunoglobulin alone.

Random hexamers were used to reverse transcribe roughly 0.45 to 1 ug of RNA. TCRdb reprocessed the immunoSEQ multiplex PCR reads with MiXCR, giving one entry per CDR3 protein. The sample has about 240,000 distinct CDR3 sequences, less than 96% seen once; the top ten hold roughly 0.1%. The length of the CDR3 is 18 residues. The V gene's germline CDR1 is SGHNT and CDR2 YENEEA. The V and J ends lost 0 bases and 4 bases respectively, with 19 bases between them. Fulfillment of recently defined diagnostic criteria for definite or probable disease was shown by the patients with Susac syndrome. The TCR was taken from a human donor with Susac syndrome. Input material: CD4+ T cells from PBMCs. The genes are TRBV11-3 and TRBJ2-1; D may be TRBD2 (5 bases). This chain's CDR3 is CASSLDRGSEVAYNEQFF. The CDR3 nucleotides read TGTGCCAGCAGCTTAGACCGAGGAAGTGAAGTAGCGTACAATGAGCAGTTCTTC.